A selection of T cell receptor beta chains follows, all from one sample in a study of T cell changes during pregnancy in multiple sclerosis. Produced via immunoSEQ multiplex PCR; TCRdb's table is partial and in-frame only. Here the sample spans about 30,000 clones, 90% being singletons. The sequencing here drew on CD8+ T cells from peripheral blood mononuclear cells, taken in the second trimester of pregnancy. The receptors were sampled from a female donor with multiple sclerosis, enrolled in a pregnancy study. Each CDR3 is given without its conserved first and last residue. Fields, in order: clone size, D gene, V gene, J gene, CDR3 protein. The D gene is left open where the match is weak. Rows may omit the clone size; those that give it use once, few, many or a size class.

once	-	TRBV28	TRBJ2-7	ASSSLYLIYEQY
-	-	TRBV10-3	TRBJ2-7	AISDPPNEQY
-	TRBD2	TRBV4-2	TRBJ2-7	ASSQGLAGYEQY
-	TRBD2	TRBV7-9	TRBJ2-1	ASSLARLAGEQF
-	TRBD2	TRBV27	TRBJ2-7	ASGTSGTYEQY
-	-	TRBV29-1	TRBJ2-7	SVERWRGPPKSSYEQY
once	TRBD2	TRBV7-8	TRBJ2-7	ASSDSGRSVSEQY
few	-	TRBV6-1	TRBJ1-1	ASSEGGGSHHEAF
-	TRBD2	TRBV4-1	TRBJ2-5	ASSPGAGGETQY
-	TRBD2	TRBV7-6	TRBJ2-1	ASSYGVGEGSEQF
-	TRBD1	TRBV11-2	TRBJ2-1	ASSYRDRSYNEQF
-	TRBD2	TRBV6-1	TRBJ2-1	ASSDLAGGDYNEQF
-	-	TRBV4-3	TRBJ2-7	ASSQLLAAEQY
-	-	TRBV27	TRBJ2-7	ASSSIPGLSYEQY
-	TRBD1	TRBV5-1	TRBJ2-3	ASSGGQGGLDTQY
-	-	TRBV7-9	TRBJ2-5	ASSQKIALYQETQY
-	-	TRBV28	TRBJ1-1	ASSLARLLNTEAF
-	-	TRBV6-5	TRBJ2-1	ASTQTGSLGEQF
once	TRBD1	TRBV5-6	TRBJ2-5	ASSIGQDGETQY
-	-	TRBV27	-	ASSLSLRAHEQY
-	TRBD2	TRBV4-2	TRBJ2-7	ASSQVASLAASYEQY
once	-	TRBV9	TRBJ1-4	ASSVRQTATNEKLF
-	TRBD2	TRBV30	TRBJ2-7	AWDVLAGGPGEQY
-	-	TRBV28	TRBJ1-1	ASTLGTQLEAF